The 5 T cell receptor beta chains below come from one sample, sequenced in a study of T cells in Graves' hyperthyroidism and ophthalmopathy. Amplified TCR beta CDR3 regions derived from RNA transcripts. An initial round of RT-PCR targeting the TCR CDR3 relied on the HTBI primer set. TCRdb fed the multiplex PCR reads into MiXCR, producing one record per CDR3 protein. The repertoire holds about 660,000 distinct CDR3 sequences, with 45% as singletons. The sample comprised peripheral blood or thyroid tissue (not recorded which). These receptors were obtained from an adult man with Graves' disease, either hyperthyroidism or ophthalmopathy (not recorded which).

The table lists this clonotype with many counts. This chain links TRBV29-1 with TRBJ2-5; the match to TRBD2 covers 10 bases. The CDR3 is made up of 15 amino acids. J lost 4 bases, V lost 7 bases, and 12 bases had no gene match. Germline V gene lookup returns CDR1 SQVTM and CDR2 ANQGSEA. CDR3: CSGGLGLAGVETQYF. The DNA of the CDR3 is TGCAGCGGGGGATTGGGGCTAGCGGGAGTAGAGACCCAGTACTTC.

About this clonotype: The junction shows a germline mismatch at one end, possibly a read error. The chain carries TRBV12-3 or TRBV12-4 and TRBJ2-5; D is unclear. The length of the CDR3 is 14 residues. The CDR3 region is CAISYSTDQETQYF. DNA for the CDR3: TGTGCCATCAGTTACTCGACGGACCAAGAGACCCAGTACTTC.

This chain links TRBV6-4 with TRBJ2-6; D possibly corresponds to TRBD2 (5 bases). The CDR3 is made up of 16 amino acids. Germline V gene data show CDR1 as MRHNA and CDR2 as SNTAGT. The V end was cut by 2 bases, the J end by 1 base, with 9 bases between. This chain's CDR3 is CASSDLTGSGANVLTF. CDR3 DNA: TGTGCCAGCAGTGACCTTACGGGGTCTGGGGCCAACGTCCTGACTTTC.

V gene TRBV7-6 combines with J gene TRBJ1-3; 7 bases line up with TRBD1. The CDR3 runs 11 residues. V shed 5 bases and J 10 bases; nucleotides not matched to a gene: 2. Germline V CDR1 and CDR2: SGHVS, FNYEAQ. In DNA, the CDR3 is TGTGCCAGCAGCACGACAGGGACCATATATTTT. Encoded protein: CASSTTGTIYF.

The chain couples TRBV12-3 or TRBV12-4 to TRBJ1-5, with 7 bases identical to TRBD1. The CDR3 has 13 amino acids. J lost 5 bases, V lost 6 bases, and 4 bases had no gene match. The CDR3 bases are TGTGCCAGCAGACAGGGGATGGATCAGCCCCAGCATTTT. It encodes CASRQGMDQPQHF.